This TCR beta chain emerged from a study of blood T cell repertoires in COVID-19. Per the original methods: Reference gene primer amplification gave nucleated cell count estimates. Assay: immunoSEQ multiplex PCR; the TCRdb copy retains only in-frame clones and omits some. The V and J calls and clone size are taken from that table; D and trimming were inferred from the DNA. The sample yields 200,000 to 250,000 clones, 84% seen once. Sequencing used peripheral blood. This TCR was sampled from a man aged 25 to 40 with active or convalescent COVID-19.

CDR3 nucleotide sequence: TGTGCCAGCAGCCAACAGGGAAACACTGAAGCTTTCTTT. This gives the protein CASSQQGNTEAFF. V is TRBV6-4 and J is TRBJ1-1; possible D gene TRBD1, 6 bases. Trimming took 6 bases from V and 2 from J, leaving 10 bases between them. This CDR3 region has 13 residues. Germline assignment: CDR1 MRHNA and CDR2 SNTAGT.